Sequencing of this T cell receptor beta chain was carried out in a study of chemoradiotherapy in HPV16-positive cancers. Study conclusions and caveats: Candidate HPV-specific clones and E7-related TCR motifs grew in tumor during treatment.

This clone occurred once. Its specificity is not known. Trimming shortened V by 3 bases and J by 11 bases, and 26 bases separated the two germline ends. The CDR3 length is 16 residues. From germline, CDR1 is SGHRS and CDR2 YFSETQ. Data came from immunoSEQ multiplex PCR; TCRdb stores just in-frame clones and leaves some out. The data contain around 68,000 clones, around nine tenths of them singletons. The sequenced sample was blood, obtained from a patient who underwent chemoradiotherapy. The TCR originated in a human donor with HPV-associated anogenital cancer. The rearrangement joins TRBV5-1 to TRBJ1-1; no clear D gene. Here the CDR3 reads CASSSGSLGLGGGAFF. As DNA, the CDR3 is TGCGCCAGCAGCTCTGGTAGCCTTGGGCTCGGAGGAGGGGCTTTCTTT.